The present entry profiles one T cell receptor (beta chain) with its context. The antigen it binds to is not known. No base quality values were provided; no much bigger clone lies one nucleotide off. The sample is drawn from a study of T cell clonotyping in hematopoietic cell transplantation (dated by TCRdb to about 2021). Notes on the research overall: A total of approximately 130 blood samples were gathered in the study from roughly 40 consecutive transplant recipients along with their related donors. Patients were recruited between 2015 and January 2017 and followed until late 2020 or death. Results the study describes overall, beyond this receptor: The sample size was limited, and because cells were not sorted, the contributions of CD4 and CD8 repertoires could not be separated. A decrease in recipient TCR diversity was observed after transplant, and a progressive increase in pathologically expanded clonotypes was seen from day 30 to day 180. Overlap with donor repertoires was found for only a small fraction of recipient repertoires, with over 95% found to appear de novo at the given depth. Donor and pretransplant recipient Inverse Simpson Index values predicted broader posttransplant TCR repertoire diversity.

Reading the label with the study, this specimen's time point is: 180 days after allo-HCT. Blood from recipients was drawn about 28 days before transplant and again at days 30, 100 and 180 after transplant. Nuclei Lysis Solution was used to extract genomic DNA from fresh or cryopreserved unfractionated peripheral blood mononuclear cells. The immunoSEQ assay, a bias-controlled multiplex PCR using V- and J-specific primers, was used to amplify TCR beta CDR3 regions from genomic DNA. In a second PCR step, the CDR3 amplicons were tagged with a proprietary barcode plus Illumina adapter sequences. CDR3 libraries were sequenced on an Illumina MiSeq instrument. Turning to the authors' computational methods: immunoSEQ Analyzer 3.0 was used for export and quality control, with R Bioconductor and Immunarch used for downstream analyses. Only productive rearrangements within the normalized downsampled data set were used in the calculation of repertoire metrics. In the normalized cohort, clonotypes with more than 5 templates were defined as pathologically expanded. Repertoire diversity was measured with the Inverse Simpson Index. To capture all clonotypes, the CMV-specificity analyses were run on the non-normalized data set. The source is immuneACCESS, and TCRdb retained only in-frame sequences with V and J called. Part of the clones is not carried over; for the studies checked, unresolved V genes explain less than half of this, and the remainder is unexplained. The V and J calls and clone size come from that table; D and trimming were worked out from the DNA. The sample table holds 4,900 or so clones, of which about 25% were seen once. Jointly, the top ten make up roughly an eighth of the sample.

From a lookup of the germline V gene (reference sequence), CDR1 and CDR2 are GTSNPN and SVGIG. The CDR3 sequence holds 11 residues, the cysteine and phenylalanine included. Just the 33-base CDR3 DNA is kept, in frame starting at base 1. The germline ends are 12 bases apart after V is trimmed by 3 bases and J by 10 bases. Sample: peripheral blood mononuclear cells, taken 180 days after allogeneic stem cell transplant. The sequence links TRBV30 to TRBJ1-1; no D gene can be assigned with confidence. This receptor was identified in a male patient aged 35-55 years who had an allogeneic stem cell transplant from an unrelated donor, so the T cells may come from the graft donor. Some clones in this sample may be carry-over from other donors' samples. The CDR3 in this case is CAWRATASAFF. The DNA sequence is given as TGTGCCTGGAGGGCTACCGCTTCAGCTTTCTTT. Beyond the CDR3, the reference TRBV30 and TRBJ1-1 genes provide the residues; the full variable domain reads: SQTIHQWPATLVQPVGSPLSLECTVEGTSNPNLYWYRQAAGRGLQLLFYSVGIGQISSEVPQNLSASRPQDRQFILSSKKLLLSDSGFYLCAWRATASAFFGQGTRLTVV.